Listed here are 4 T cell receptor beta chains from one sample, sequenced in a study of T cells expressing NK-cell markers. TCRdb reanalyzed the 5' RACE reads, giving one entry per CDR3 protein sequence and no DNA. This sample's table has roughly 390,000 distinct CDR3 sequences. Sequencing was carried out using blood T cells: a sorted CD56 or NKG2C T cell subset, CD4+ or CD8+ T cells, or bulk PBMC T cells (not recorded which). These receptors all come from a woman aged 50 to 65 in good health.

The chain employs TRBV29-1 and TRBJ1-1. CDR3 length: 11 residues. Germline V gives CDR1 SQVTM, CDR2 ANQGSEA. The CDR3 loop is CSPRVRGEAFF.

The CDR3 region is CASSPRTGPLQETQYF. The V and J genes are TRBV3-1 and TRBJ2-5; TCRdb selects TRBD1, and the lack of DNA leaves this call unchecked. The germline CDR1 and CDR2 sequences are LGHDT and YNNKEL (reference sequence). The CDR3 spans 16 residues.

The rearrangement links TRBV2 to TRBJ2-1; TCRdb reports TRBD2, a call that lacks DNA to check it against. Germline values: CDR1 SNHLY, CDR2 FYNNEI. This CDR3 region has 15 residues. The CDR3 here is CASRERIGDGNEQFF.

The chain uses TRBV12-3 or TRBV12-4 and TRBJ2-3. The CDR3 has 17 amino acids. The chain's CDR3 is CASRNLRGTSITDTQYF.